Below, 14 T cell receptor beta chains from the same sample are listed, as sequenced in a study of beta chain features in type 1 diabetes. Findings and caveats of the study: Moderate but significant shortening of TCRB CDR3s was recorded in all four CD4+ subsets from Type 1 diabetes patients.

These TCRs' antigens remain unknown. The investigators reverse transcribed all of the isolated RNA, so they sequenced expressed TCRB transcripts. Libraries were prepared by immunoSEQ multiplex PCR; TCRdb keeps only in-frame clonotypes and omits some of them. The sample has around 180,000 clones; roughly 8% are singletons. Sequenced material: central memory CD4+ T cells from blood. The receptors here all came from a young man with type 1 diabetes.

The chain uses TRBV6-6 and TRBJ2-4; D may be TRBD2 (5 bases). This CDR3 has 16 residues. Trimming shortened V by 4 bases and J by 0 bases, and 13 bases separated the two germline ends. Germline CDR1 and CDR2: MNHNY and SVGAGI (reference sequence). In DNA, the CDR3 is TGTGCCAGCAGTTCTAGCTCCCGACTAGCCAAAAACATTCAGTACTTC. Residues: CASSSSSRLAKNIQYF.

This clone appeared a few times. J is TRBJ2-7 and V is TRBV9; 8 nucleotides line up with TRBD2. CDR1 is SGDLS, CDR2 YYNGEE, per germline. The CDR3 covers 15 residues. The V gene end was trimmed by 5 bases and the J gene end by 0 bases; junction bases not matched to a gene: 7. CDR3 bases: TGTGCCAGCAGTCCCGGGGGGGGGACCTCCTACGAGCAGTACTTC. Translated, it gives CASSPGGGTSYEQYF.

The rearrangement links TRBV29-1 to TRBJ2-7, with 8 positions matching TRBD2. The V gene end was trimmed by 6 bases and the J gene end by 3 bases; junction bases not matched to a gene: 10. The CDR3 is 14 amino acids. Germline values: CDR1 SQVTM, CDR2 ANQGSEA. The CDR3 reads CSVAIPAGGYEQYF. The CDR3 nucleotides are TGCAGCGTAGCCATACCTGCGGGAGGCTACGAGCAGTACTTC.

This chain links TRBV4-2 with TRBJ2-1, with D uncertain. Germline V CDR1 and CDR2: LGHNA, YNFKEQ. V lost 0 bases and J lost 1, with 10 bases in between. This CDR3 spans 16 amino acids. The CDR3, as DNA: TGTGCCAGCAGCCAAGATGGAGCGTATTCCTACAATGAGCAGTTCTTC. It encodes CASSQDGAYSYNEQFF.

V usage is TRBV9 and J usage is TRBJ1-1, with D possibly being TRBD1 (5 bases). With 3 bases removed from V and 4 bases from J, the gap between germline ends came to 10 bases. CDR1 is SGDLS, CDR2 YYNGEE, per germline. The CDR3 is made up of 13 amino acids. The CDR3 DNA reads as TGTGCCAGCAGCGCTCAGGGTGTCACTGAAGCTTTCTTT. Residues: CASSAQGVTEAFF.

This clone came up a few times. The same CDR3 arises from other DNA sequences in this sample as well. V is TRBV15 and J is TRBJ2-3, with D tentatively TRBD1 (5 bases). Trimming pared 0 bases from V and 2 bases from J, leaving 12 bases between. This CDR3 spans 16 amino acids. Germline-derived CDR1 and CDR2 are LNHNV and YYDKDF (reference sequence). This CDR3 reads CATSRDGAGYTDTQYF. The CDR3 DNA sequence: TGTGCCACCAGCAGAGATGGGGCCGGATACACAGATACGCAGTATTTT.

In its sample, this clone was seen a few times. This chain joins TRBV7-2 and TRBJ2-2, with 8 bases lining up with TRBD2. CDR1 and CDR2 (germline): SGHTA, FQGNSA. The J segment lost 4 bases and the V segment lost 4 bases, leaving 11 bases of the junction unmatched. The CDR3 runs to 17 residues. The CDR3 DNA sequence: TGTGCCAGCAGCTCGCCTTCGGGGGGGCAGGGCACCGGGGAGCTGTTTTTT. Amino acid sequence: CASSSPSGGQGTGELFF.

This clone was detected ten times or more. V gene TRBV15 combines with J gene TRBJ1-5, with 9 nucleotides matching TRBD1. V was pared by 3 bases and J by 6 bases, with 6 bases of the junction left unmatched. The CDR3 runs to 15 residues. Germline CDR1 is LNHNV and CDR2 is YYDKDF (reference sequence). The CDR3 coding sequence is TGTGCCACCAGCAGGGGGGACAGGGATGGTCAGCCCCAGCATTTT. Protein product: CATSRGDRDGQPQHF.

The genes are TRBV6-5 and TRBJ1-5, with unresolved D. This CDR3 comprises 13 residues. Germline V gives CDR1 MNHEY, CDR2 SVGAGI. V lost 3 bases to trimming and J lost 3 bases, with 6 bases between them. Here the CDR3 DNA reads TGTGCCAGCAGTTATGACATCAATCAGCCCCAGCATTTT. As protein: CASSYDINQPQHF.

This chain uses TRBV6-6 with TRBJ1-2; D is ambiguous. Germline V gene sequence: CDR1 MNHNY, CDR2 SVGAGI (reference sequence). Trimming left V 6 bases short and J 8 bases short, with 16 bases between. CDR3 length equals 13 residues. The CDR3: CASREEARGGYTF. DNA of the CDR3: TGTGCCAGCAGAGAAGAAGCTCGGGGAGGCTACACCTTC.

In this sample, this clone turned up a few times. The genes are TRBV2 and TRBJ1-4; D call uncertain. The germline V gene has CDR1 SNHLY and CDR2 FYNNEI. The CDR3 contains 14 residues. V was trimmed by 4 bases and J by 7 bases, leaving 13 bases between them. The CDR3 spells CASSVTFGSEKLFF. The CDR3 DNA reads as TGTGCCAGCAGTGTAACATTCGGGAGTGAAAAACTGTTTTTT.

This clone was found a few times. The chain is built from TRBV4-2 and TRBJ2-5; D possibly corresponds to TRBD1 (7 bases). The CDR3 is made up of 16 amino acids. Per the germline V gene, CDR1 is LGHNA and CDR2 is YNFKEQ. Trimming removed 1 base from V and 4 bases from J, with 16 bases in between. The CDR3 spells CASSQARGGGAETQYF. CDR3 in DNA: TGTGCCAGCAGCCAAGCACGTGGAGGGGGCGCAGAGACCCAGTACTTC.

This chain joins TRBV30 and TRBJ2-7; 7 bases are a match to TRBD2. This CDR3 region has 19 residues. Germline V lookup: CDR1 GTSNPN, CDR2 SVGIG (reference sequence). CDR3 sequence: CAKGSWSLNAGEKGYEQYF. As DNA, the CDR3 is TGTGCTAAGGGCAGTTGGTCCCTCAACGCGGGGGAGAAGGGCTACGAGCAGTACTTC.

The rearrangement links TRBV30 to TRBJ2-1; 9 nucleotides agree with TRBD2. Germline V gene lookup returns CDR1 GTSNPN and CDR2 SVGIG (reference sequence). This CDR3 contains 14 residues. The junction had 10 bases not matched to a gene; V was cut back by 5 bases and J by 8 bases. The CDR3 DNA reads TGTGCCTGGGGGAACGGCGGGGGGGGCGATGAGCAGTTCTTC. It translates to CAWGNGGGGDEQFF.